This T cell receptor (beta chain) is from a study of blood T cells in healthy people across ages. Through a sample-barcoded 5' primer and a J-beta primer mix, a second PCR was run for roughly 7 to 11 cycles. Each CDR3 protein gets one entry after TCRdb re-called the 5' RACE reads with MiXCR. This table holds fewer than 950,000 distinct CDR3 sequences, around 36% found once. General observations from the study: Per-million-T-cell TCR beta diversity fell roughly linearly with age.

Of note for this clonotype: Antigen unknown. Sequence at one end of the junction differs from germline and may be a read error.

The CDR3 is 16 residues long. The germline gives CDR1 SGDLS, CDR2 YYNGEE. Each sample gave at least 7 million isolated PBMCs. The chain recombines TRBV9 with TRBJ2-3, with D maybe TRBD2 (6 bases). The sequence was obtained from a young man in good health. Source material: blood. CDR3 residues: CARSVGLAASTDTQYF. Here the CDR3 DNA reads TGTGCCCGCAGCGTAGGTTTAGCGGCTAGCACAGATACGCAGTATTTT. The full variable domain, completed using reference TRBV9 and TRBJ2-3, is DSGVTQTPKHLITATGQRVTLRCSPRSGDLSVYWYQQSLDQGLQFLIQYYNGEERAKGNILERFSAQQFPDLHSELNLSSLELGDSALYFCARSVGLAASTDTQYFGPGTRLTVL.